Listed here is a single T cell receptor (beta chain). Its antigen is still unknown. Base qualities are not at hand, and no much larger clone is one base apart. The library came from the immunoSEQ multiplex PCR assay. Imported from immuneACCESS, the table was reduced by TCRdb to in-frame sequences with V and J called. These copies leave out some clones; in studies compared against another copy, an unresolved V gene accounts for under half, and the cause of the remainder is not known. The sample data list about 97,000 clones, and approximately 92% of these were observed just once. Jointly, the top ten make up over 2.5% of the sample. The sample comes from a study of T cell changes during pregnancy in multiple sclerosis (dated 2019 in TCRdb). In the study overall: In women with multiple sclerosis, the researchers looked at how the T cell repertoire shifted as pregnancy progressed.

From its cysteine to its phenylalanine, the CDR3 spans 15 amino acids. Here the CDR3 DNA is all that survives: 45 bases in frame from base 1. V drops 2 bases and J drops 5 bases, leaving 15 bases in between. CDR1 is given as LNHDA and CDR2 as SQIVND, both from the germline V gene (reference sequence). The sample here was peripheral blood, taken in the second trimester of pregnancy. Rearrangement joined TRBV19 to TRBJ1-1; matching of 5 bases hints at TRBD1 as the D gene. This clonotype was obtained from a female donor with multiple sclerosis, enrolled in a pregnancy study. This receptor carries the CDR3 CASSIRGRVITEAFF. In nucleotide form, the sequence is TGTGCCAGTAGTATAAGAGGCAGGGTTATAACTGAAGCTTTCTTT.